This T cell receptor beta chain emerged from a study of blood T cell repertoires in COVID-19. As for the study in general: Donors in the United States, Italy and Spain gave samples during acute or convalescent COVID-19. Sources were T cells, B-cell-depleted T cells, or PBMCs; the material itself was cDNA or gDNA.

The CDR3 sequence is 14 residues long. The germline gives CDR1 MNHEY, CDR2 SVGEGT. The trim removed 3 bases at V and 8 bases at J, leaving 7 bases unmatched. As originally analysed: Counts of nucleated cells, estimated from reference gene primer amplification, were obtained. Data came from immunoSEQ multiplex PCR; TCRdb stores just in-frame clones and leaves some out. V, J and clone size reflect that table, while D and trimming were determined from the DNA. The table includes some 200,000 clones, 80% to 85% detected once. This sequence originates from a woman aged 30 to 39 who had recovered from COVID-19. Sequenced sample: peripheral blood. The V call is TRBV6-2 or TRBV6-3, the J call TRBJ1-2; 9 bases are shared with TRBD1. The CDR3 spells CASSYTVQGAGYTF. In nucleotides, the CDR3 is TGTGCCAGCAGTTATACGGTACAGGGGGCAGGCTACACCTTC.